A selection of T cell receptor beta chains follows, all from one sample in a study of CD8 T cells in ankylosing spondylitis. One entry per CDR3 protein results from TCRdb running MiXCR on the 5' RACE reads. Of more than 250,000 distinct CDR3 sequences in the sample, around 10% were seen once. Sequenced material: blood, either unsorted or a sorted T cell fraction (not recorded which). These receptors all stem from a female donor with ankylosing spondylitis or in good health (not recorded which). Both conserved end residues are part of each CDR3. A D gene is named only where the DNA matches it firmly. For some rows the clone size is stated as once, few or many, or as a class when expanded; others skip it.

clone size	V gene	J gene	D gene	CDR3 protein	CDR3 DNA
NA	TRBV3-1	TRBJ2-5	NA	CASSQGASWGQETQYF	TGTGCCAGCAGCCAAGGGGCTAGCTGGGGTCAAGAGACCCAGTACTTC
many	TRBV15	TRBJ1-4	NA	CATSGLSLTNEKLFF	TGTGCCACCAGTGGGTTGAGTTTAACTAATGAAAAACTGTTTTTT
many	TRBV29-1	TRBJ2-3	NA	CSVGRAGSDTQYF	TGCAGCGTTGGGAGGGCGGGGTCAGATACGCAGTATTTT
many	TRBV6-5	TRBJ2-1	NA	CASSYRVGNEQFF	TGTGCCAGCAGTTACCGGGTAGGGAATGAGCAGTTCTTC
few	TRBV27	TRBJ1-2	NA	CASSLGGSGLYGYTF	TGTGCCAGCAGTTTGGGGGGGAGTGGACTATATGGCTACACCTTC
many	TRBV5-6	TRBJ1-6	TRBD1	CASSLQGINNSPLHF	TGTGCCAGCAGCTTACAGGGGATTAATAATTCACCCCTCCACTTT
NA	TRBV5-1	TRBJ2-1	NA	CASSLGGPPLNEQFF	TGCGCCAGCAGCTTGGGGGGACCTCCCCTGAATGAGCAGTTCTTC
many	TRBV28	TRBJ1-3	NA	CASSLDPRDTIYF	TGTGCCAGCAGTTTAGATCCGCGGGACACCATATATTTT
once	TRBV7-9	TRBJ2-1	NA	CASSSPSQFDEQFF	TGTGCCAGCAGCTCCCCCTCCCAATTCGATGAGCAGTTCTTC
many	TRBV20-1	TRBJ2-6	NA	CSVSSGPMPSGANVLTF	TGCAGTGTCTCATCCGGGCCCATGCCGTCTGGGGCCAACGTCCTGACTTTC
many	TRBV19	TRBJ2-1	TRBD1	CASSQTTGVEQFF	TGTGCCAGTAGTCAAACGACAGGGGTTGAGCAGTTCTTC
NA	TRBV12-3/TRBV12-4	TRBJ1-5	NA	CASGNPLSPQHF	TGTGCCAGCGGGAACCCTCTTTCGCCCCAGCATTTT
few	TRBV7-9	TRBJ2-1	TRBD1	CASSFVTGDRGRNEQFF	TGTGCCAGCAGCTTCGTAACCGGGGACAGGGGGCGGAATGAGCAGTTCTTC
few	TRBV4-3	TRBJ1-4	NA	CASSQRGMSTNEKLFF	TGCGCCAGCAGCCAAAGGGGAATGTCAACTAATGAAAAACTGTTTTTT
many	TRBV6-4	TRBJ2-1	TRBD2	CASSASSGGYNEQFF	TGTGCCAGCAGTGCGTCTAGCGGGGGCTACAATGAGCAGTTCTTC
few	TRBV7-2	TRBJ1-6	TRBD1	CASSPGGTGANSPLHF	TGTGCCAGCAGCCCGGGCGGGACAGGGGCGAATTCACCCCTCCACTTT
NA	TRBV20-1	TRBJ2-4	NA	CSAMGLVAKNIQYF	TGCAGTGCTATGGGGCTGGTAGCCAAAAACATTCAGTACTTC
NA	TRBV5-4	TRBJ1-2	TRBD1	CASSEQGNGAYGYTF	TGTGCCAGCAGCGAACAGGGGAACGGAGCCTATGGCTACACCTTC
many	TRBV6-2/TRBV6-3	TRBJ2-2	TRBD1	CASSYRQGAEDTGELFF	TGTGCCAGCAGTTACCGACAGGGGGCGGAGGACACCGGGGAGCTGTTTTTT
NA	TRBV12-3/TRBV12-4	TRBJ2-1	NA	CASRGGGYLNEQFF	TGTGCCAGCAGGGGGGGTGGTTACCTCAATGAGCAGTTCTTC
many	TRBV5-1	TRBJ2-1	NA	CASSLRTPPNEQFF	TGCGCCAGCAGCCTGCGGACACCACCCAATGAGCAGTTCTTC
many	TRBV6-5	TRBJ1-6	NA	CASSYGAINSPLHF	TGTGCCAGCAGTTACGGGGCGATAAATTCACCCCTCCACTTT
NA	TRBV6-1	TRBJ1-6	NA	CASILTGTRLGSPLHF	TGTGCCAGCATCTTAACCGGGACCAGGCTTGGGTCACCCCTCCACTTT
NA	TRBV27	TRBJ1-2	TRBD1	CASSEQGAYGYTF	TGTGCCAGTAGCGAACAGGGGGCCTATGGCTACACCTTC
many	TRBV20-1	TRBJ1-5	NA	CSAGDPYHQPQHF	TGCAGTGCTGGAGACCCCTACCATCAGCCCCAGCATTTT
many	TRBV5-1	TRBJ2-2	NA	CASSLPTYTGELFF	TGCGCCAGCAGCTTGCCGACATACACCGGGGAGCTGTTTTTT
many	TRBV4-1	TRBJ2-7	TRBD1	CASSQDSGTGYEQYF	TGCGCCAGCAGCCAAGATTCCGGGACAGGCTACGAGCAGTACTTC
NA	TRBV7-8	TRBJ1-4	NA	CASSFTESAHEKLFF	TGTGCCAGCAGCTTTACCGAGTCGGCCCATGAAAAACTGTTTTTT
NA	TRBV5-1	TRBJ2-6	NA	CASSFAGGANVLTF	TGCGCCAGCAGCTTCGCTGGCGGGGCCAACGTCCTGACTTTC
few	TRBV29-1	TRBJ1-4	TRBD1	CSADPGQGPNEKLFF	TGCAGCGCGGATCCAGGACAGGGGCCTAATGAAAAACTGTTTTTT
many	TRBV5-1	TRBJ1-1	NA	CASQWSPWNTEAFF	TGCGCCAGCCAATGGTCCCCGTGGAACACTGAAGCTTTCTTT
many	TRBV29-1	TRBJ2-2	NA	CSVEEPGGTGELFF	TGCAGCGTTGAAGAGCCAGGAGGTACCGGGGAGCTGTTTTTT
many	TRBV20-1	TRBJ2-2	NA	CSAADRKTANTGELFF	TGCAGTGCTGCCGACAGGAAAACCGCGAACACCGGGGAGCTGTTTTTT
many	TRBV5-1	TRBJ2-7	NA	CASSLAPQGAGSSYEQYF	TGCGCCAGCAGCTTGGCCCCCCAGGGAGCGGGTAGCTCCTACGAGCAGTACTTC
NA	TRBV2	TRBJ1-1	NA	CASRDRNEAFF	TGTGCCAGCAGGGACAGAAATGAAGCTTTCTTT
many	TRBV12-3/TRBV12-4	TRBJ2-1	TRBD2	CASSLIAGGPNEQFF	TGTGCCAGCAGTTTAATCGCGGGGGGGCCGAATGAGCAGTTCTTC
NA	TRBV28	TRBJ2-3	NA	CASSFSFWEPTDTQYF	TGTGCCAGCAGTTTTTCCTTCTGGGAACCCACAGATACGCAGTATTTT
many	TRBV5-1	TRBJ2-3	TRBD1	CASSFQRQGNRNTQYF	TGCGCCAGCAGCTTCCAGAGACAGGGGAATCGAAATACGCAGTATTTT
many	TRBV11-2	TRBJ2-2	NA	CASSLVFFHDGNTGELFF	TGTGCCAGCAGCTTAGTATTCTTTCACGATGGGAACACCGGGGAGCTGTTTTTT
many	TRBV20-1	TRBJ2-3	NA	CSAREQTDTQYF	TGCAGTGCTAGAGAACAGACAGATACGCAGTATTTT
many	TRBV20-1	TRBJ2-3	NA	CSATLTEGVTHTQYF	TGCAGTGCTACCTTAACCGAGGGGGTGACGCATACGCAGTATTTT
many	TRBV5-1	TRBJ2-3	NA	CASSRSGGVNADTQYF	TGCGCCAGCAGTCGGTCAGGCGGGGTGAACGCAGATACGCAGTATTTT
many	TRBV12-3/TRBV12-4	TRBJ2-7	NA	CASSPSGWSDEQYF	TGTGCCAGCAGTCCTTCAGGCTGGTCGGACGAGCAGTACTTC
few	TRBV20-1	TRBJ1-4	TRBD1	CSAGAGGGSNEKLFF	TGCAGTGCTGGCGCAGGGGGCGGGTCTAATGAAAAACTGTTTTTT
few	TRBV2	TRBJ2-1	TRBD1	CANTGTGGSPFTNEQFF	TGTGCCAACACCGGGACAGGGGGTTCCCCATTCACAAATGAGCAGTTCTTC
NA	TRBV20-1	TRBJ2-5	TRBD2	CSARDAAGGVQETQYF	TGCAGTGCTAGAGATGCAGCGGGAGGTGTCCAAGAGACCCAGTACTTC
many	TRBV20-1	TRBJ2-7	TRBD1	CSGMGGQGSYEQYF	TGCAGTGGGATGGGGGGACAGGGCTCCTACGAGCAGTACTTC
NA	TRBV20-1	TRBJ1-3	NA	CSARLGTGNTIYF	TGCAGTGCTAGACTGGGAACTGGAAACACCATATATTTT
many	TRBV5-1	TRBJ2-2	TRBD2	CASSIGLAGDTGELFF	TGCGCCAGCAGCATCGGACTAGCGGGAGACACCGGGGAGCTGTTTTTT
few	TRBV5-1	TRBJ2-7	NA	CASSLGDPLLAGEQYF	TGCGCCAGCAGCTTGGGGGATCCCTTACTCGCCGGCGAGCAGTACTTC
many	TRBV15	TRBJ2-1	NA	CATSKGDLDEQFF	TGTGCCACCAGCAAGGGGGATTTAGATGAGCAGTTCTTC
many	TRBV28	TRBJ2-3	NA	CASSLQVIPGLSGGSSTDTQYF	TGTGCCAGCAGTTTACAGGTCATACCGGGCCTCTCGGGCGGGTCTAGCACAGATACGCAGTATTTT
many	TRBV7-2	TRBJ2-7	NA	CASSLTHYSEQYF	TGTGCCAGCAGTCTGACCCATTACAGCGAGCAGTACTTC
many	TRBV11-1	TRBJ1-2	TRBD1	CASSLIFEVGTGGPDGYTF	TGTGCCAGCAGCTTAATTTTCGAAGTCGGCACAGGGGGACCGGATGGCTACACCTTC